A single sample gave rise to the 30 T cell receptor beta chains below, sequenced in a study of T cell responses to AZD1222 COVID-19 vaccine. Produced via immunoSEQ multiplex PCR; TCRdb's table is partial and in-frame only. Seen here are 180,000 or so clones, approximately 86% observed once, and the top ten hold approximately 8%. The source material was peripheral blood, sampled on day 0 of AZD1222 vaccination. The receptor source for this set is an adult in good health.

V is TRBV7-9 and J is TRBJ1-1, with no clear D. Trimming took 5 bases from V and 3 from J, leaving 16 bases between them. Germline V CDR1 and CDR2: SEHNR, FQNEAQ (reference sequence). This CDR3 comprises 15 residues. The CDR3 region has the DNA TGTGCCAGCAGCCGTCATGGAGGACCTGACACTGAAGCTTTCTTT. As protein: CASSRHGGPDTEAFF. The whole variable domain, remainder taken from reference TRBV7-9 and TRBJ1-1, is DTGVSQNPRHKITKRGQNVTFRCDPISEHNRLYWYRQTLGQGPEFLTYFQNEAQLEKSRLLSDRFSAERPKGSFSTLEIQRTEQGDSAMYLCASSRHGGPDTEAFFGQGTRLTVV.

This chain links TRBV5-1 with TRBJ2-1; D is uncertain. V shed 0 bases and J shed 0 bases, with 10 bases lying between them. This CDR3 is 16 amino acids long. Germline CDR1 and CDR2: SGHRS and YFSETQ. CDR3 DNA: TGCGCCAGCAGCTTGGGACTGACCAGCTCCTACAATGAGCAGTTCTTC. The encoded protein is CASSLGLTSSYNEQFF.

The table lists this clone with a few counts. The genes are TRBV7-8 and TRBJ2-5; the D gene is possibly TRBD2 (6 bases). Trimming removed 2 bases from V and 4 bases from J, with 17 bases in between. Germline V gives CDR1 SGHVS, CDR2 FQNEAQ. The CDR3 contains 16 residues. DNA of the CDR3: TGTGCCAGCAGCTTACTTACGGGGGAACTGGGAGAGACCCAGTACTTC. Protein sequence: CASSLLTGELGETQYF.

The chain is built from TRBV6-5 and TRBJ1-1; D ambiguous. With 2 bases removed from V and 4 bases from J, the gap between germline ends came to 14 bases. The CDR3 has 15 amino acids. Germline lookup yields CDR1 MNHEY and CDR2 SVGAGI. The CDR3 sequence: CASSYTLSVGTEAFF. The CDR3 nucleotides read TGTGCCAGCAGTTACACCCTGAGCGTGGGCACTGAAGCTTTCTTT.

This chain joins TRBV16 and TRBJ1-1, with 8 bases aligning to TRBD1. The length of the CDR3 is 13 residues. V lost 4 bases, J lost 5 bases, and 3 bases stayed unmatched. CDR1 is KGHSY and CDR2 is FQNENV in the germline V gene. DNA for the CDR3: TGTGCCAGCAGCCCCCGGACAGGGACTGAAGCTTTCTTT. Translating gives CASSPRTGTEAFF. Looking up the rest from reference TRBV16 and TRBJ1-1 gives the full variable domain: GEEVAQTPKHLVRGEGQKAKLYCAPIKGHSYVFWYQQVLKNEFKFLISFQNENVFDETGMPKERFSAKCLPNSPCSLEIQATKLEDSAVYFCASSPRTGTEAFFGQGTRLTVV.

The rearrangement joins TRBV10-3 to TRBJ2-5; 11 nucleotides match TRBD2. The CDR3 is 15 amino acids. Germline assignment: CDR1 ENHRY and CDR2 SYGVKD. Germline trimming cut 6 bases from V and 3 bases from J; bases unmatched to any gene: 6. CDR3 bases: TGTGCCATCAGGCAAGAGGGACTAGCGGAAGAGACCCAGTACTTC. It translates to CAIRQEGLAEETQYF.

The chain joins TRBV7-8 to TRBJ1-5; D gene uncertain. Trimming left V 4 bases short and J 4 bases short, with 8 bases between. The CDR3 totals 13 residues. Germline assignment: CDR1 SGHVS and CDR2 FQNEAQ. CDR3 nucleotide sequence: TGTGCCAGCAGCTCCGGGCTGAATCAGCCCCAGCATTTT. It specifies CASSSGLNQPQHF.

This rearrangement joins TRBV7-2 to TRBJ2-2, with no clear D. Germline-derived CDR1 and CDR2 are SGHTA and FQGNSA. The CDR3 contains 12 residues. V lost 1 base and J 7 bases, leaving 4 bases between the germline ends. The CDR3 bases are TGTGCCAGCAGCTTAGTTATCGGGGAGCTGTTTTTT. Translating gives CASSLVIGELFF.

This rearrangement joins TRBV5-1 to TRBJ2-7, with D unclear. The germline CDR1 and CDR2 sequences are SGHRS and YFSETQ. The CDR3 runs 14 residues. Trimming removed 3 bases at V and 1 base at J, with 11 bases between. CDR3 sequence (DNA): TGCGCCAGCAGCTCTGGGGTGGATTCCTACGAGCAGTACTTC. Protein: CASSSGVDSYEQYF.

The chain has TRBV2 and TRBJ2-2; D is undetermined. This CDR3 region has 14 residues. Germline-derived CDR1 and CDR2 are SNHLY and FYNNEI. The germline V and J ends were trimmed by 8 bases and 3 bases, with 13 bases remaining between them. The CDR3 here is CASQTTTHTGELFF. In DNA, the CDR3 is TGTGCCAGCCAAACAACAACACACACCGGGGAGCTGTTTTTT.

The gene calls are TRBV18 and TRBJ1-6; 11 nucleotides align to TRBD1. The germline gives CDR1 KGHSH, CDR2 LQKENI. The CDR3 totals 15 residues. Unmatched junction bases numbered 4, after V lost 3 bases and J lost 9 bases. The CDR3 protein is CASSPGGQGGSPLHF. In DNA form, the CDR3 reads TGTGCCAGCTCACCGGGGGGACAGGGGGGTTCACCCCTCCACTTT.

This chain's CDR3 is CASSVPYEQYF. As DNA, the CDR3 is TGTGCCAGCAGTGTCCCCTACGAGCAGTACTTC. J is TRBJ2-7 and V is TRBV6-2 or TRBV6-3; D is unresolved. Germline V gives CDR1 MNHEY, CDR2 SVGEGT. The V end lost 5 bases, the J end lost 2 bases, and 4 bases lay between the germline ends. This CDR3 comprises 11 residues.

The chain is built from TRBV5-8 and TRBJ1-5; maybe TRBD1 (5 bases). The germline gives CDR1 SGHTS, CDR2 YDEGEE. Trimming left V 5 bases short and J 2 bases short, with 14 bases between. The CDR3 sequence is 15 residues long. The CDR3 loop reads CASRWGSHGNQPQHF. The CDR3 nucleotides read TGTGCCAGCAGGTGGGGGTCTCACGGCAATCAGCCCCAGCATTTT.

This chain joins TRBV5-5 and TRBJ2-7, with D perhaps TRBD2 (6 bases). Trimming pared 1 base from V and 3 bases from J, leaving 11 bases between. The germline V gene has CDR1 SGHKS and CDR2 YYEKEE (reference sequence). This CDR3 region has 14 residues. CDR3 region: CASSLSGGNYEQYF. CDR3 coding DNA: TGTGCCAGCAGCTTGTCCGGGGGAAACTACGAGCAGTACTTC.

The chain carries TRBV27 and TRBJ2-1, with D unclear. In germline, CDR1 is MNHEY, CDR2 SMNVEV (reference sequence). The V gene lost 5 bases and the J gene lost 8 bases, with 10 bases spanning the gap. The CDR3 sequence is 12 residues long. The DNA for the CDR3 is TGTGCCAGCAGTGGGATGAGCCATGAGCAGTTCTTC. It yields the protein CASSGMSHEQFF.

This chain uses TRBV6-7 with TRBJ2-5; 8 nucleotides match TRBD1. TRBV6-7 is sorted into the ORF group, with uncertain function. The CDR3 consists of 15 residues. The J segment lost 5 bases and the V segment lost 1 base, leaving 6 bases of the junction unmatched. CDR3 sequence (DNA): TGTGCCAGCAGTTACTTGGTGCGACAGGGGGAGACCCAGTACTTC. This encodes CASSYLVRQGETQYF.

The chain carries TRBV7-3 and TRBJ2-3, with D hard to call. The CDR3 covers 17 residues. Germline CDR1 is SGHTA and CDR2 is FQGTGA. Trimming took 4 bases from V and 6 from J, leaving 23 bases between them. CDR3 nucleotides: TGTGCCAGCAGCTCATCCCGGCCCACCAAATTAGGGGATACGCAGTATTTT. This gives the protein CASSSSRPTKLGDTQYF.

The rearrangement joins TRBV7-3 to TRBJ2-3, with a tentative D call TRBD2 (5 bases). With 3 bases removed from V and 0 bases from J, the gap between germline ends came to 7 bases. The CDR3 is made up of 14 amino acids. From germline, CDR1 is SGHTA and CDR2 FQGTGA. DNA of the CDR3: TGTGCCAGCAGCTTCACGGGAAGCACAGATACGCAGTATTTT. This encodes CASSFTGSTDTQYF.

This clone is classed as medium-sized. Written as DNA, the CDR3 is TGCGCCAGCAGCCAAGAAGTGAGGACTAGGGGTCACGAGCAGTACTTC. Translated: CASSQEVRTRGHEQYF. The chain couples TRBV4-1 to TRBJ2-7, with 7 bases aligning to TRBD2. The CDR3 is 16 amino acids. Trimming cost V 0 bases and J 5 bases; bases outside gene matches: 10. Germline V lookup: CDR1 MGHRA, CDR2 YSYEKL.

The chain joins TRBV30 to TRBJ2-1; D assignment may be TRBD1 or TRBD2 (5 bases each). In germline, CDR1 is GTSNPN, CDR2 SVGIG (reference sequence). The CDR3 length is 16 residues. V dropped 0 bases and J dropped 5 bases, with 17 bases sitting between them. The CDR3 loop reads CAWSVEGKENDNEQFF. CDR3 nucleotides: TGTGCCTGGAGTGTTGAGGGGAAGGAAAATGACAATGAGCAGTTCTTC. Full variable domain (remainder filled in from reference TRBV30 and TRBJ2-1): SQTIHQWPATLVQPVGSPLSLECTVEGTSNPNLYWYRQAAGRGLQLLFYSVGIGQISSEVPQNLSASRPQDRQFILSSKKLLLSDSGFYLCAWSVEGKENDNEQFFGPGTRLTVL.

This chain joins TRBV7-3 and TRBJ2-7; the match to TRBD2 covers 9 bases. The CDR3 is 16 residues long. In germline, CDR1 is SGHTA, CDR2 FQGTGA. Germline trimming cut 0 bases from V and 6 bases from J; bases unmatched to any gene: 9. DNA for the CDR3: TGTGCCAGCAGCTTAACTGTCGGGGGACTAGCAGGCGAGCAGTACTTC. The encoded protein is CASSLTVGGLAGEQYF.

This chain uses TRBV7-2 with TRBJ1-2; D perhaps matches TRBD1 (5 bases). With 5 bases removed from V and 7 bases from J, the gap between germline ends came to 11 bases. This CDR3 spans 12 amino acids. Germline V gene lookup returns CDR1 SGHTA and CDR2 FQGNSA. CDR3 nucleotide sequence: TGTGCCAGCAGCCCGGGGGTGGGTGGCTACACCTTC. Translating gives CASSPGVGGYTF.

The chain links TRBV2 to TRBJ2-7; TRBD1 might be the D (6 bases). Per the germline V gene, CDR1 is SNHLY and CDR2 is FYNNEI. CDR3 length: 13 amino acids. V shed 2 bases and J shed 3 bases, with 8 bases lying between them. The CDR3 reads CASSETGNYEQYF. The DNA for the CDR3 is TGTGCCAGCAGTGAAACAGGGAACTACGAGCAGTACTTC.

The rearrangement joins TRBV6-5 to TRBJ1-6; unclear D gene. CDR3 size: 15 residues. Per the germline V gene, CDR1 is MNHEY and CDR2 is SVGAGI. V shed 0 bases and J shed 6 bases, with 9 bases lying between them. Written as DNA, the CDR3 is TGTGCCAGCAGTTACTCTTCCAGTTCTAATTCACCCCTCCACTTT. Translated: CASSYSSSSNSPLHF.

The chain has TRBV4-3 and TRBJ1-2; possibly TRBD1 for D (5 bases). The CDR3 sequence is 14 residues long. Germline CDR1 reads LGHNA; CDR2 reads YSLEER. Trimming removed 3 bases at V and 4 bases at J, with 12 bases between. In DNA, the CDR3 is TGCGCCAGCAGCCAGGCAGGGTCTCGCTATGGCTACACCTTC. Its translation: CASSQAGSRYGYTF.

The chain joins TRBV5-1 to TRBJ1-1; the D gene is possibly TRBD1 (5 bases). The CDR3 has 15 amino acids. Trimming removed 0 bases at V and 2 bases at J, with 11 bases between. Germline values: CDR1 SGHRS, CDR2 YFSETQ. In nucleotides, the CDR3 is TGCGCCAGCAGCTTGGCCGGGGGTCTTAACACTGAAGCTTTCTTT. It codes for CASSLAGGLNTEAFF. The full variable domain, with the rest looked up from reference TRBV5-1 and TRBJ1-1, is KAGVTQTPRYLIKTRGQQVTLSCSPISGHRSVSWYQQTPGQGLQFLFEYFSETQRNKGNFPGRFSGRQFSNSRSEMNVSTLELGDSALYLCASSLAGGLNTEAFFGQGTRLTVV.

This chain connects TRBV5-1 to TRBJ1-3, with D perhaps matching TRBD1 (5 bases). Per the germline V gene, CDR1 is SGHRS and CDR2 is YFSETQ. V was trimmed by 0 bases and J by 2 bases, leaving 9 bases between them. The CDR3 loop spans 15 amino acids. CDR3 nucleotides: TGCGCCAGCAGCTTGGTTGGGGGTGCTGGAAACACCATATATTTT. This codes for CASSLVGGAGNTIYF.

The V and J genes are TRBV18 and TRBJ2-6; 9 nucleotides align to TRBD1. V was clipped by 3 bases and J by 0 bases; unmatched bases: 12. This CDR3 is built from 20 residues. Germline V gene data show CDR1 as KGHSH and CDR2 as LQKENI. Here the CDR3 DNA reads TGTGCCAGCTCACCTCTTCCTCCCGGGACAGGGTTCTCTGGGGCCAACGTCCTGACTTTC. Its protein is CASSPLPPGTGFSGANVLTF.

The chain links TRBV29-1 to TRBJ2-3, with D possibly being TRBD1 or TRBD2 (5 bases each). Per germline, CDR1 SQVTM and CDR2 ANQGSEA. This CDR3 is 14 amino acids long. Trimming left V 6 bases short and J 1 base short, with 14 bases between. The DNA of the CDR3 is TGCAGCGTGGGGACCCACAAGCGCACAGATACGCAGTATTTT. The encoded protein is CSVGTHKRTDTQYF.

As regards this clone: This specimen includes other DNA sequences encoding the same CDR3. The chain has TRBV5-1 and TRBJ1-4; D is undetermined. The CDR3 contains 14 residues. The V gene lost 0 bases and the J gene lost 5 bases, with 8 bases spanning the gap. CDR1 SGHRS and CDR2 YFSETQ come from the germline V gene. Here the CDR3 DNA reads TGCGCCAGCAGCTTGGGTCAGATAAATGAAAAACTGTTTTTT. Protein product: CASSLGQINEKLFF.